The 25 T cell receptor beta chains below all came from one sample that was sequenced in a study of tumor-infiltrating lymphocytes in primary liver carcinoma. The researchers produced TCR beta cDNA from 450 to 600 ng total RNA with a constant-region primer. Modified slightly, ARM-PCR produced TCR beta libraries over three nested multiplex PCR rounds. In the first two PCR rounds, TRBV1-TRBV30 forward primers were paired with a C-beta reverse primer, and each round lasted roughly 10 cycles. MiXCR was run by TCRdb on the multiplex PCR reads, yielding one entry per CDR3 protein. The repertoire has about 310,000 distinct CDR3 sequences, approximately 65% of them found once; the top ten carry approximately 9%. Germline DNA was extracted too, while blood RNA derived from unsorted whole blood. Sequencing was done on a sample of peripheral blood. The receptors here all came from a man aged 35 to 55 with primary liver carcinoma and hepatitis B virus infection.

On this clonotype: Relative to the germline gene, one junction end is altered; a read error may explain this. The chain uses TRBV11-2 and TRBJ2-6; TRBD1 aligns across 9 bases. This CDR3 comprises 19 residues. CDR1 is SGHAT and CDR2 is FQNNGV in the germline V gene. The CDR3, as DNA: TGTGCCGGCAGCTTAGGACAGGGGCATTCTCCCTCTGGGGCCAACGTCCTGACTTTC. It is translated as CAGSLGQGHSPSGANVLTF.

Concerning this clonotype itself: This CDR3 is missing its conserved last phenylalanine or tryptophan, likely due to a read error. This chain links TRBV11-2 with TRBJ2-1, with D perhaps matching TRBD2 (5 bases). V lost 8 bases and J lost 7, with 24 bases in between. The length of the CDR3 is 16 residues. From germline, CDR1 is SGHAT and CDR2 FQNNGV. In DNA form, the CDR3 reads TGTGCCAGCGGGTCTTTTAGGAGCGGAGGTAATAATGAGCAGTTCTTA. It translates to CASGSFRSGGNNEQFL.

With regard to this clonotype: This may come from a read error, since a much larger clone is one base off. The genes are TRBV28 and TRBJ1-1; D remains ambiguous. Per germline, CDR1 MDHEN and CDR2 SYDVKM. CDR3 length: 13 residues. V lost 1 base to trimming and J lost 11 bases, with 14 bases between them. The CDR3 here is CASSLSPWGDAFF. CDR3 DNA sequence: TGTGCCAGCAGTTTATCTCCTTGGGGAGATGCTTTCTTT.

The gene calls are TRBV4-3 and TRBJ2-1, with TRBD2 matching over 8 bases. The V and J ends lost 6 bases and 2 bases, in that order; junction bases with no gene match: 15. Germline V lookup: CDR1 LGHNA, CDR2 YSLEER. This CDR3 spans 18 amino acids. CDR3 region: CASSQYYPGGVAYNEQFF. The CDR3 DNA sequence: TGCGCCAGCAGTCAATATTACCCCGGGGGGGTCGCCTACAATGAGCAGTTCTTC.

This chain connects TRBV5-1 to TRBJ2-4; D remains unclear. The CDR3 consists of 14 residues. Looked up from germline, CDR1 is SGHRS and CDR2 is YFSETQ. Trimming left V 0 bases short and J 8 bases short, with 12 bases between. The CDR3 bases are TGCGCCAGCAGCTTGGGAAGGAGTAGGGACATTCAGTACTTC. Translated, it gives CASSLGRSRDIQYF.

This clonotype was recorded only once. This may be a read error: a much more frequent sequence differs by one nucleotide. J is TRBJ2-2 and V is TRBV6-6, with no clear D. With 11 bases removed from V and 6 bases from J, the gap between germline ends came to 16 bases. The CDR3 contains 13 residues. Germline CDR1 is MNHNY and CDR2 is SVGAGI (reference sequence). The CDR3 reads CAGTIMEPGELFF. The CDR3 DNA sequence: TGTGCCGGCACCATCATGGAGCCCGGGGAGCTGTTTTTT.

In the case of this clonotype: At one end the junction does not follow the germline gene, possibly because of a read error. V is TRBV10-3 and J is TRBJ1-5; D call uncertain. Germline V lookup: CDR1 ENHRY, CDR2 SYGVKD. CDR3 size: 15 residues. This CDR3 reads CVISESGAGNQSQHF. Here the CDR3 DNA reads TGTGTCATCAGTGAGTCGGGCGCCGGCAATCAGTCCCAGCATTTT.

This clonotype was counted a few times. This chain uses TRBV6-1 with TRBJ2-7; TRBD2 matches 8 bases. CDR3 size: 13 residues. Germline assignment: CDR1 MNHNS and CDR2 SASEGT. The V segment lost 10 bases and the J segment 1 base; nucleotides outside the gene matches: 6. The CDR3 is CATRAGVSYEQYF. The CDR3 nucleotides read TGTGCCACCCGAGCGGGAGTATCCTACGAGCAGTACTTC.

As concerns this clonotype: This could be a read error, since a much larger clone is one nucleotide away. The chain combines TRBV29-1 with TRBJ2-7; weak D call: TRBD1 (6 bases). Germline assignment: CDR1 SQVTM and CDR2 ANQGSEA. This CDR3 region has 11 residues. The V and J ends lost 6 bases and 5 bases respectively, with 11 bases between them. The CDR3 sequence is CSVADSHEQYF. CDR3 bases: TGCAGCGTGGCGGACAGTCACGAGCAGTACTTC.

Concerning this clonotype: One junction end disagrees with the germline gene, perhaps due to a read error. This rearrangement joins TRBV11-2 to TRBJ2-3; D remains unclear. The CDR3 length is 13 residues. From germline, CDR1 is SGHAT and CDR2 FQNNGV. This CDR3 is CASSLDLPDMQYF. In DNA, the CDR3 is TGTGCCAGCAGCCTTGATTTACCAGATATGCAGTATTTT.

The CDR3 loop is CASSYGGRGYTYEQYF. The CDR3 DNA reads as TGTGCCAGCAGTTATGGAGGCAGGGGATATACCTACGAGCAGTACTTC. The gene calls are TRBV6-5 and TRBJ2-7; TRBD1 might be the D (6 bases). CDR3 length equals 16 residues. V was cut by 3 bases and J by 2 bases, with 17 bases left in between. Germline CDR1 reads MNHEY; CDR2 reads SVGAGI.

The gene calls are TRBV2 and TRBJ1-2; D not resolved. There are 14 residues in the CDR3. Germline V gives CDR1 SNHLY, CDR2 FYNNEI. V was pared by 1 base and J by 7 bases, with 13 bases between. CDR3 coding DNA: TGTGCCAGCAGTGAAGATCTGGGGAGCGGTGGCTACACCTTC. It specifies CASSEDLGSGGYTF.

This clonotype qualifies as medium-sized. The genes are TRBV11-3 and TRBJ2-5, with D perhaps assigned TRBD1 or TRBD2 (5 bases each). Germline V gene sequence: CDR1 SGHNT, CDR2 YENEEA. The CDR3 length is 14 residues. V was pared by 3 bases and J by 7 bases, with 15 bases between. CDR3 nucleotides: TGTGCCAGCAGCTTGTCCGGGGCAGGAATGACCCAGTACTTC. It codes for CASSLSGAGMTQYF.

There are many counts of this clonotype. The J gene is TRBJ1-2, the V gene TRBV29-1; D gene unclear. This CDR3 spans 14 amino acids. V was pared by 7 bases and J by 1 base, with 16 bases between. Looked up from germline, CDR1 is SQVTM and CDR2 is ANQGSEA. In DNA, the CDR3 is TGCAGCGGCCGGGCCCTAGGGAGTAACTATGGCTACACCTTC. It yields the protein CSGRALGSNYGYTF.

This clonotype was seen at least ten times. This chain connects TRBV12-3 or TRBV12-4 to TRBJ2-5; no reliable D call. V shed 2 bases and J shed 1 base, with 8 bases lying between them. The CDR3 has 14 amino acids. CDR3 nucleotide sequence: TGTGCCAGCAGTTTAAGCCGGCTCCAAGAGACCCAGTACTTC. It specifies CASSLSRLQETQYF.

This clonotype was seen many times. V gene TRBV6-1 combines with J gene TRBJ2-2, with 9 nucleotides matching TRBD2. V shed 8 bases, J shed 5 bases, and the junction held 12 bases outside the gene matches. The CDR3 loop spans 16 amino acids. Germline CDR1 and CDR2: MNHNS and SASEGT. The CDR3 bases are TGTGCCAGCCGAGGTTTAGCGGGAGATATGACCGGGGAGCTGTTTTTT. Translating it yields CASRGLAGDMTGELFF.

Concerning this clonotype itself: A much larger clone differs by one base, so this may be a read error. The chain couples TRBV6-1 to TRBJ2-1; a weak D match, TRBD2 (5 bases). V was shortened by 6 bases and J by 7 bases, with 19 bases between the two germline ends. This CDR3 region has 15 residues. Germline CDR1 reads MNHNS; CDR2 reads SASEGT. For the CDR3, the DNA is TGTGCCAGCAGGACTCTCGCGGGCCTGGGGAATGAGCAGTTCTTC. It specifies CASRTLAGLGNEQFF.

Remarks on this clonotype: A much larger clone sits a single nucleotide away, making a read error possible. This is likely a read error, given that the CDR3 carries no conserved phenylalanine or tryptophan at its end. The chain employs TRBV6-2 or TRBV6-3 and TRBJ2-7; D tentatively fits TRBD1 or TRBD2 (6 bases each). The CDR3 is 15 residues long. Germline V gives CDR1 MNHEY, CDR2 SVGEGT. Between the trimmed V and J ends, which lost 7 bases and 3 bases, there was a span of 19 bases. The CDR3 loop reads CASIKAGGLSYEQYI. The CDR3 region has the DNA TGTGCCAGCATCAAAGCCGGGGGCCTGAGCTACGAGCAGTACATC.

The V call is TRBV6-1, the J call TRBJ2-1, with 8 bases lining up with TRBD1. Germline loops: CDR1 MNHNS, CDR2 SASEGT. V dropped 9 bases and J dropped 11; count of bases not matched to a gene: 15. CDR3 length: 14 amino acids. The CDR3 spells CASSIIDRGGKQFF. The CDR3 DNA reads TGTGCCAGTAGTATTATCGACAGGGGAGGTAAGCAGTTCTTC.

V and J are TRBV11-2 and TRBJ1-2; 12 bases map to TRBD1. Trimming took 5 bases from V and 9 from J; bases not matched to a gene: 13. The CDR3 loop spans 16 amino acids. CDR1 and CDR2 from the germline V gene are SGHAT and FQNNGV. CDR3: CASSPGAGQGASRYTF. CDR3 DNA: TGTGCCAGCAGCCCGGGGGCGGGACAGGGGGCGTCTCGCTACACCTTC.

Details on this clonotype: This may stem from a read error, because a much larger clone lies one nucleotide away. CDR3 region: CSVKPDPYEQYF. The CDR3 DNA reads as TGCAGCGTTAAACCGGACCCTTACGAGCAGTACTTC. V gene TRBV29-1 combines with J gene TRBJ2-7, with D unclear. CDR1 is SQVTM and CDR2 is ANQGSEA in the germline V gene. The CDR3 consists of 12 residues. V was pared by 5 bases and J by 4 bases, with 12 bases between.

A note on this clonotype: A much larger clone lies a single base off, so this may be a read error. The rearrangement links TRBV29-1 to TRBJ2-7; D tentatively fits TRBD1 or TRBD2 (5 bases each). This CDR3 contains 14 residues. Germline CDR1 reads SQVTM; CDR2 reads ANQGSEA. Deletions cut 4 bases from V and 7 bases from J, with 20 bases between. CDR3 coding DNA: TGCAGCGTTGCCGGGACCCAGAGTTTGAGGGAGCAGTACTTC. Amino acids: CSVAGTQSLREQYF.

This clonotype was counted many times. The chain is built from TRBV29-1 and TRBJ1-2, with 9 bases that match TRBD1. Trimming took 5 bases from V and 8 from J; bases not matched to a gene: 3. Germline V gene sequence: CDR1 SQVTM, CDR2 ANQGSEA. The CDR3 is 11 amino acids. CDR3 sequence: CSVPDRGGYTF. The CDR3 coding sequence is TGCAGCGTTCCGGACAGGGGCGGCTACACCTTC.

The chain uses TRBV11-1 and TRBJ2-5; 10 bases are a match to TRBD1. The CDR3 is 14 amino acids. Germline V gives CDR1 SGHAT, CDR2 FQDESV (reference sequence). The V gene end was trimmed by 9 bases and the J gene end by 11 bases; junction bases not matched to a gene: 15. CDR3 coding DNA: TGTGCCAGTACCCCCGGGACAGGGGTAGAGAAACAGTACTTC. Translation: CASTPGTGVEKQYF. Based on the CDR3 plus reference TRBV11-1 and TRBJ2-5, the full variable domain is EAEVAQSPRYKITEKSQAVAFWCDPISGHATLYWYRQILGQGPELLVQFQDESVVDDSQLPKDRFSAERLKGVDSTLKIQPAELGDSAMYLCASTPGTGVEKQYFGPGTRLLVL.

The chain recombines TRBV28 with TRBJ2-3; D not resolved. This CDR3 region has 13 residues. Germline assignment: CDR1 MDHEN and CDR2 SYDVKM. V dropped 2 bases and J dropped 5 bases, with 8 bases sitting between them. The CDR3 sequence: CASSLKLRDTQYF. In DNA, the CDR3 is TGTGCCAGCAGTTTAAAACTGAGAGATACGCAGTATTTT.